One and the same sample provided the 4 T cell receptor beta chains below, sequenced in a study of CD8 T cells in ankylosing spondylitis. Each CDR3 protein gets one entry after TCRdb re-called the 5' RACE reads with MiXCR. This table has about 150,000 distinct CDR3 sequences, 7% to 8% appearing once. The material sequenced was blood, either unsorted or a sorted T cell fraction (not recorded which). The origin of the receptors is a female donor with ankylosing spondylitis or in good health (not recorded which).

The table lists this clonotype with a count of one. V usage is TRBV7-2 and J usage is TRBJ2-7, with D uncertain. The CDR3 sequence is 12 residues long. Trimming stripped 5 bases from V and 6 bases from J, with 11 bases between. From germline, CDR1 is SGHTA and CDR2 FQGNSA. This chain's CDR3 is CASSPFLGEQYF. In DNA form, the CDR3 reads TGTGCCAGCAGCCCGTTTTTGGGCGAGCAGTACTTC.

This clonotype has a count of ten or more. This sequence joins TRBV5-1 and TRBJ2-5; the D is unclear. In germline, CDR1 is SGHRS, CDR2 YFSETQ. This CDR3 spans 15 amino acids. Trimming took 1 base from V and 3 from J, leaving 13 bases between them. This chain's CDR3 is CASSLFVQPKETQYF. In nucleotides, the CDR3 is TGCGCCAGCAGCTTGTTTGTCCAGCCGAAAGAGACCCAGTACTTC.

This clonotype has at least ten counts. The V gene is TRBV15, the J gene TRBJ2-3; D is tentatively TRBD1 or TRBD2 (6 bases each). In germline, CDR1 is LNHNV, CDR2 YYDKDF (reference sequence). The CDR3 loop spans 15 amino acids. V dropped 5 bases and J dropped 2 bases, with 14 bases sitting between them. The CDR3 protein is CATSGGLGDTDTQYF. Written as DNA, the CDR3 is TGTGCCACCAGCGGGGGGCTTGGGGACACAGATACGCAGTATTTT.

This clonotype was observed many times. V and J are TRBV12-3 or TRBV12-4 and TRBJ1-1; a weak D match, TRBD1 (5 bases). The CDR3 consists of 15 residues. V was clipped by 5 bases and J by 5 bases, with 18 bases between them. Written as DNA, the CDR3 is TGTGCCAGCAGTCTGGGCAGGGAGGGAAAAACTGAAGCTTTCTTT. Encoded protein: CASSLGREGKTEAFF.